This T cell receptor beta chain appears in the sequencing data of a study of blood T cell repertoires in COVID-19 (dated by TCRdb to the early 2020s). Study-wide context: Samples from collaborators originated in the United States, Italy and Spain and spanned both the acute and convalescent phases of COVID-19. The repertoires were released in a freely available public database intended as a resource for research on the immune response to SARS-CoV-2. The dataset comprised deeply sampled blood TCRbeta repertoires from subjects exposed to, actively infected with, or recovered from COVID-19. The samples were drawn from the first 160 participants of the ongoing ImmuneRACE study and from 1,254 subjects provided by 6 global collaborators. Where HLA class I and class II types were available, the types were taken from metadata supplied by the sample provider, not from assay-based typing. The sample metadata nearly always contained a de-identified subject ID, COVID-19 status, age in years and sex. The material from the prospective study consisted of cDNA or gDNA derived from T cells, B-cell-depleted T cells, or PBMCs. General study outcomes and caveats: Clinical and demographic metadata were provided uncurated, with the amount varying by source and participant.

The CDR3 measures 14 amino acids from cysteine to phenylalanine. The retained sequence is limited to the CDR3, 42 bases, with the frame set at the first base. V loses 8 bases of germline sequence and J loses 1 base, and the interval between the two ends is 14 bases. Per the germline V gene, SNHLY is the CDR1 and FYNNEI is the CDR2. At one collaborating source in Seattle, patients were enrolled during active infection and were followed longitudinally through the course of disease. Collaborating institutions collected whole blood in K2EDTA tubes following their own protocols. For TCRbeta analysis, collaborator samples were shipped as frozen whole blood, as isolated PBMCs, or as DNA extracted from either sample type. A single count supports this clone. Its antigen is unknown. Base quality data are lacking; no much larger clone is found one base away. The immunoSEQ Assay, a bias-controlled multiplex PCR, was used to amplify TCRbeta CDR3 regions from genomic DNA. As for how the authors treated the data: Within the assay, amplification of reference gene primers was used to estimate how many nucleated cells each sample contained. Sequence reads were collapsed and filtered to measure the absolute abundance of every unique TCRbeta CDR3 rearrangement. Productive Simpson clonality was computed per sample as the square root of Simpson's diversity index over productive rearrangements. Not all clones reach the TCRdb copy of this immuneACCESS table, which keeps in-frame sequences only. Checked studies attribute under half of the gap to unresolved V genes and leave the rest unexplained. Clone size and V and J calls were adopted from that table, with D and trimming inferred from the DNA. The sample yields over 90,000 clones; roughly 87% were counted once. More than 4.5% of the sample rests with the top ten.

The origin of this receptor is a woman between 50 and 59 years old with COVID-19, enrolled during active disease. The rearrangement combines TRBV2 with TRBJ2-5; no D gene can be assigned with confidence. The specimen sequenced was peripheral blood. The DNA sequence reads TGTGCCAGCTCCGACTGGCTGGCCCAAGAGACCCAGTACTTC. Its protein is CASSDWLAQETQYF.